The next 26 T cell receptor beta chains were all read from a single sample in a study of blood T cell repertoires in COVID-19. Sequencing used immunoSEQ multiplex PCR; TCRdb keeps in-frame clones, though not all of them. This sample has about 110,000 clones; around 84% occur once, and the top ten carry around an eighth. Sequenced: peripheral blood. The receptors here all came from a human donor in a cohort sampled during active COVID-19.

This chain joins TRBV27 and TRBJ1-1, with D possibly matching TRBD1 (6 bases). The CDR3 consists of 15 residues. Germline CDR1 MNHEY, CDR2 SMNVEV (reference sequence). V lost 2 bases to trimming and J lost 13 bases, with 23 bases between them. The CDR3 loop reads CASSLRATGPTNGFF. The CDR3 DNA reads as TGTGCCAGCAGTTTACGGGCGACAGGACCTACCAACGGTTTCTTT.

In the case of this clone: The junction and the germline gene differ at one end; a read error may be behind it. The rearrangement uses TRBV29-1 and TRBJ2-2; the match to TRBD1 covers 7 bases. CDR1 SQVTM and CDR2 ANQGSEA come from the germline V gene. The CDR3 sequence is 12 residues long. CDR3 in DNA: TGCAGCGCCTGGGCCGGGCAGGGGGTGCTGTTTTTT. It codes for CSAWAGQGVLFF.

CDR3 region: CASSLDRAYGYTF. CDR3 bases: TGTGCCAGCAGCCTCGACAGGGCTTATGGCTACACCTTC. This chain uses TRBV7-8 with TRBJ1-2; 7 nucleotides align to TRBD1. The J segment lost 5 bases and the V segment lost 5 bases, leaving 5 bases of the junction unmatched. From germline, CDR1 is SGHVS and CDR2 FQNEAQ. This CDR3 region has 13 residues.

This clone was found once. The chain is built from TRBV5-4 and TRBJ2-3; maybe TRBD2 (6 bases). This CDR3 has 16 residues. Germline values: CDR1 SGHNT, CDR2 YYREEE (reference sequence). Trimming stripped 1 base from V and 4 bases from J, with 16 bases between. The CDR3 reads CASSLLGGENSDTQYF. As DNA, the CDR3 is TGTGCCAGCAGCTTGTTGGGCGGGGAAAATTCAGATACGCAGTATTTT.

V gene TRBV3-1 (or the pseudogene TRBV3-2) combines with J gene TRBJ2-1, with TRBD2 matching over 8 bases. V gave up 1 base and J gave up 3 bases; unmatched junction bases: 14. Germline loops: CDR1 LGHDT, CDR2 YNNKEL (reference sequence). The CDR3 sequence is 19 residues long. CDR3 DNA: TGTGCCAGCAGCCAAGTGTTGACGGGGGGGCCGAAAATCTACAATGAGCAGTTCTTC. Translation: CASSQVLTGGPKIYNEQFF.

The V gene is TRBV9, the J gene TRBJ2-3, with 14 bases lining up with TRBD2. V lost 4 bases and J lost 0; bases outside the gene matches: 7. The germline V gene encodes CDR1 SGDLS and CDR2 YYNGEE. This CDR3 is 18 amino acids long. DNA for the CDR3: TGTGCCAGCAGCCCAAGACTAGCGGGGGGGTATAGCACAGATACGCAGTATTTT. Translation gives CASSPRLAGGYSTDTQYF.

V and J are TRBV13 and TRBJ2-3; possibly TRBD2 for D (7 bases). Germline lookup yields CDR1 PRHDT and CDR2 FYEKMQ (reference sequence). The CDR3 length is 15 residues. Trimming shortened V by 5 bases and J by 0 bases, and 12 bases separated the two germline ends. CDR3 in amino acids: CASSARGASTDTQYF. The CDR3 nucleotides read TGTGCCAGCAGCGCACGGGGGGCTAGCACAGATACGCAGTATTTT.

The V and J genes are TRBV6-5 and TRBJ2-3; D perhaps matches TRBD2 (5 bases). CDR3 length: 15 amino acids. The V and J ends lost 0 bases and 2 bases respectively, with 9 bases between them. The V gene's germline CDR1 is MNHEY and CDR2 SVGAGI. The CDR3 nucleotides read TGTGCCAGCAGTTACTCAGAGGGCCACACAGATACGCAGTATTTT. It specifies CASSYSEGHTDTQYF.

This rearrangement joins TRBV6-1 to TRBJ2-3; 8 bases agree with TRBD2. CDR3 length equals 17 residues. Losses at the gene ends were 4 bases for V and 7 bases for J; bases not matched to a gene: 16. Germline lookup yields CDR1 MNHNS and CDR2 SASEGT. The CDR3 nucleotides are TGTGCCAGCAGTGGCGCGGGTCGGCGCGGGGGGTCATATACGCAGTATTTT. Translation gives CASSGAGRRGGSYTQYF.

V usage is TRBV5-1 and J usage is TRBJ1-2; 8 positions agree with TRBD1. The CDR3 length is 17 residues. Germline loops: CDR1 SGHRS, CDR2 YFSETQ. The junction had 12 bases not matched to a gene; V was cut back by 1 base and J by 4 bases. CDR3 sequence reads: CASSLRSVDREIYGYTF. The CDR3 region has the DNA TGCGCCAGCAGCTTGCGATCAGTGGACAGGGAAATCTATGGCTACACCTTC.

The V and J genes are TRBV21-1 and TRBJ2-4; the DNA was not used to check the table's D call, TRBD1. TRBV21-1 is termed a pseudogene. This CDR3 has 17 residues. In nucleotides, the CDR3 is TGTGCCAGCAGCAAAGTTACCAGGGGTTTGACCAAAAACATTCAGTACTTC. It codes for CASSKVTRGLTKNIQYF.

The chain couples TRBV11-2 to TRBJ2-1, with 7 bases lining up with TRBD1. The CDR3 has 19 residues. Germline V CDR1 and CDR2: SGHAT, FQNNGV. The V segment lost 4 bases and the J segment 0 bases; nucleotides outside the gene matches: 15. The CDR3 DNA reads TGTGCCAGCAGCTCACTTCGAGGGGGCCCACACCACTCCTACAATGAGCAGTTCTTC. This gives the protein CASSSLRGGPHHSYNEQFF.

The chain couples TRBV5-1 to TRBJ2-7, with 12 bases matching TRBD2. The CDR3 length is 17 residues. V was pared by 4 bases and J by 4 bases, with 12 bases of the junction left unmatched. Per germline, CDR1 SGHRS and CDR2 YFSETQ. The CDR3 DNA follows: TGCGCCAGCAGCCCCAAGACTAGCGGGGGCCTAGGGTACGAGCAGTACTTC. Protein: CASSPKTSGGLGYEQYF.

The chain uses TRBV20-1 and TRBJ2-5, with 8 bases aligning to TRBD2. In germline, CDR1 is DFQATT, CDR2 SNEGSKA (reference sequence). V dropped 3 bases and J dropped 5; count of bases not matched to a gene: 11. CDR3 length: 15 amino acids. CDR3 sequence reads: CSASASGGSWETQYF. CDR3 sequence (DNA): TGCAGTGCTAGTGCCAGCGGGGGCTCGTGGGAGACCCAGTACTTC.

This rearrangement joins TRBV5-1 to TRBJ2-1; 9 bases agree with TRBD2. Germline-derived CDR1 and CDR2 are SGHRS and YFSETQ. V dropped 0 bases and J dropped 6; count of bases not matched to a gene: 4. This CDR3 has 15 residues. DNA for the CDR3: TGCGCCAGCAGCTTGGTAGCGGGGGTATTCAATGAGCAGTTCTTC. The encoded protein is CASSLVAGVFNEQFF. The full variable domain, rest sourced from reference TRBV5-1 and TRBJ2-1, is KAGVTQTPRYLIKTRGQQVTLSCSPISGHRSVSWYQQTPGQGLQFLFEYFSETQRNKGNFPGRFSGRQFSNSRSEMNVSTLELGDSALYLCASSLVAGVFNEQFFGPGTRLTVL.

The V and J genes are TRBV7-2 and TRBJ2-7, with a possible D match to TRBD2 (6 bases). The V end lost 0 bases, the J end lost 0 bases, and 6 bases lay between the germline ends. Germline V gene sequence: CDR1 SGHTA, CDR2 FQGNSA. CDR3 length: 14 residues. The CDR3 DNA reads TGTGCCAGCAGCTTAGCCGGGAGCTCCTACGAGCAGTACTTC. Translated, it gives CASSLAGSSYEQYF.

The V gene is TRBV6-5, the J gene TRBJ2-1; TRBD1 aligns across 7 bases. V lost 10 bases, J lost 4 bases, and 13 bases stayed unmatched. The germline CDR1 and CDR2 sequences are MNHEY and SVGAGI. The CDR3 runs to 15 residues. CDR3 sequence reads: CATKLAGTAYNEQFF. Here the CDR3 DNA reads TGTGCCACCAAACTTGCCGGGACAGCGTACAATGAGCAGTTCTTC.

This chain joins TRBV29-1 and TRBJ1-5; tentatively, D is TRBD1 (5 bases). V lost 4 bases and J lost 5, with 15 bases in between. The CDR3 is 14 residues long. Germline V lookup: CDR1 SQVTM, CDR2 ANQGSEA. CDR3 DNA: TGCAGCGTTGGGGGAGGGGCAGATCATCAGCCCCAGCATTTT. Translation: CSVGGGADHQPQHF.

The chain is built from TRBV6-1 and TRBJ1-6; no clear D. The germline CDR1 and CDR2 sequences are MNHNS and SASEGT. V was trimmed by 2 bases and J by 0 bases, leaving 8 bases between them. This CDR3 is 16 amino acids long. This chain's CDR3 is CASSEQLSSYNSPLHF. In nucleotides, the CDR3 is TGTGCCAGCAGTGAACAACTTAGCTCCTATAATTCACCCCTCCACTTT.

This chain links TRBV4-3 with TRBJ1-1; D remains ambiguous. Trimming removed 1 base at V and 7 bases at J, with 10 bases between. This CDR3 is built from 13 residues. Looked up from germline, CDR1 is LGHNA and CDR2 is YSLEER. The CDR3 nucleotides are TGCGCCAGCAGCCAAGGAGGGATGTATGAAGCTTTCTTT. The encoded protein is CASSQGGMYEAFF.

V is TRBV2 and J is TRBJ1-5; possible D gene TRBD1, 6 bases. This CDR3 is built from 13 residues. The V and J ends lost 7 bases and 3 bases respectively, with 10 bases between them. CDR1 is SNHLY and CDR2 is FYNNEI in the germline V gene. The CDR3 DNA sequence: TGTGCCAGCATTGGACAGCACAATCAGCCCCAGCATTTT. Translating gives CASIGQHNQPQHF.

The CDR3 nucleotides read TGTGCCATCAGTACTCAGGGGGCGCAGGGGGAGACCCAGTACTTC. This translates into CAISTQGAQGETQYF. The chain employs TRBV10-3 and TRBJ2-5, with 8 positions matching TRBD1. V dropped 5 bases and J dropped 5; count of bases not matched to a gene: 10. Per germline, CDR1 ENHRY and CDR2 SYGVKD. This CDR3 is built from 15 residues.

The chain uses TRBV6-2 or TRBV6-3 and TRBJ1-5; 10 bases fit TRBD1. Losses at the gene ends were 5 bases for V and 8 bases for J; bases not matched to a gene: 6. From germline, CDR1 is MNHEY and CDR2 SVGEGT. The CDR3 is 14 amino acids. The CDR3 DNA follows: TGTGCCAGCAGTACGGACAGGGGGTACAAGCCCCAGCATTTT. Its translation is CASSTDRGYKPQHF.

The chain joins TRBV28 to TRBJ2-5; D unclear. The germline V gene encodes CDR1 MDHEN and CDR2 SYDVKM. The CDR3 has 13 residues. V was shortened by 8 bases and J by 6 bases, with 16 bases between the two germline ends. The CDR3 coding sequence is TGTGCCAGCCTTATCCGGGTAGGCCAGACCCAGTACTTC. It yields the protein CASLIRVGQTQYF.

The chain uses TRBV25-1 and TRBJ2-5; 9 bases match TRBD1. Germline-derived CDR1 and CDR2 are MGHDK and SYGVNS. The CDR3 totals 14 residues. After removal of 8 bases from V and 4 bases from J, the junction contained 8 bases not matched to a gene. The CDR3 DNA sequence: TGTGCCAGCTCCGACAGGGGGTTAACAGAGACCCAGTACTTC. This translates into CASSDRGLTETQYF.

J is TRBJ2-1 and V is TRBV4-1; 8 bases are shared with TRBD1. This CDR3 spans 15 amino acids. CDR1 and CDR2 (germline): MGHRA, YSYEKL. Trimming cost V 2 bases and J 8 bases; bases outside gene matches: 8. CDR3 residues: CASSQSGGTGDEQFF. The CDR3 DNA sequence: TGCGCCAGCAGCCAATCCGGCGGGACAGGCGATGAGCAGTTCTTC.